The 28 T cell receptor beta chains in this list originate from one sample, sequenced in a study of blood T cell repertoires in COVID-19. TCRdb's copy holds only in-frame clones and misses some; the assay was immunoSEQ multiplex PCR. The sample yields under 300,000 clones, around 84% seen once. Sequencing was performed on peripheral blood. The receptor source for this set is a woman in her 70s with active or convalescent COVID-19.

The gene calls are TRBV6-2 or TRBV6-3 and TRBJ1-2; D is unclear. The ends were cut back, 5 bases at V and 0 bases at J, with 7 bases in the middle. Germline CDR1 MNHEY, CDR2 SVGEGT. The CDR3 spans 13 residues. The chain's CDR3 is CASSTGANYGYTF. CDR3 DNA sequence: TGTGCCAGCAGTACCGGGGCTAACTATGGCTACACCTTC.

The chain employs TRBV5-1 and TRBJ1-1; D perhaps matches TRBD1 (6 bases). The CDR3 runs 16 residues. The V gene's germline CDR1 is SGHRS and CDR2 YFSETQ. Trimming cost V 4 bases and J 0 bases, with 16 bases left between them. The CDR3 sequence: CASSPQGGGVNTEAFF. In DNA, the CDR3 is TGCGCCAGCAGCCCTCAGGGAGGGGGGGTGAACACTGAAGCTTTCTTT.

The chain is built from TRBV11-3 and TRBJ1-3, with D perhaps matching TRBD1 (6 bases). CDR1 is SGHNT and CDR2 is YENEEA in the germline V gene. V lost 0 bases, J lost 2 bases, and 11 bases lay in between. CDR3 size: 16 residues. The CDR3 nucleotides are TGTGCCAGCAGCTTAGACGTACCAGGGGCTGGAAACACCATATATTTT. The encoded protein is CASSLDVPGAGNTIYF.

This clone appeared once. J is TRBJ1-1 and V is TRBV5-1; TRBD1 matches 9 bases. Germline CDR1 SGHRS, CDR2 YFSETQ. Losses at the gene ends were 4 bases for V and 7 bases for J; bases not matched to a gene: 8. The CDR3 length is 14 residues. The CDR3 DNA sequence: TGCGCCAGCAGCGTTGCGGGACAGGGTTTTGAAGCTTTCTTT. Amino acids: CASSVAGQGFEAFF. Full variable domain (missing parts from reference TRBV5-1 and TRBJ1-1): KAGVTQTPRYLIKTRGQQVTLSCSPISGHRSVSWYQQTPGQGLQFLFEYFSETQRNKGNFPGRFSGRQFSNSRSEMNVSTLELGDSALYLCASSVAGQGFEAFFGQGTRLTVV.

The rearrangement joins TRBV9 to TRBJ1-4, with TRBD1 matching 10 bases. V was clipped by 0 bases and J by 8 bases; unmatched bases: 4. The CDR3 has 15 residues. Looked up from germline, CDR1 is SGDLS and CDR2 is YYNGEE. The CDR3 DNA follows: TGTGCCAGCAGCGTAGGGGACAGGGGAGAGGAAAAACTGTTTTTT. Residues: CASSVGDRGEEKLFF. The entire variable domain, with the rest obtained from reference TRBV9 and TRBJ1-4, is as follows: DSGVTQTPKHLITATGQRVTLRCSPRSGDLSVYWYQQSLDQGLQFLIQYYNGEERAKGNILERFSAQQFPDLHSELNLSSLELGDSALYFCASSVGDRGEEKLFFGSGTQLSVL.

CDR3 residues: CASSPGGGDQPQHF. The CDR3 nucleotides are TGTGCCAGCAGCCCGGGTGGGGGGGATCAGCCCCAGCATTTT. This rearrangement joins TRBV5-8 to TRBJ1-5, with D maybe TRBD1 (5 bases). Per the germline V gene, CDR1 is SGHTS and CDR2 is YDEGEE. The CDR3 sequence is 14 residues long. Trimming took off 4 bases at V and 5 bases at J, with 13 bases between the two ends.

V and J are TRBV10-2 and TRBJ2-1; D possibly corresponds to TRBD2 (6 bases). CDR1 is WSHSY and CDR2 is SAAADI in the germline V gene. The ends were cut back, 2 bases at V and 0 bases at J, with 11 bases in the middle. The CDR3 is 16 amino acids. The CDR3 DNA sequence: TGCGCCAGCAGTGAGGGGCGGGGCCTCTCCTACAATGAGCAGTTCTTC. It is translated as CASSEGRGLSYNEQFF.

The chain links TRBV11-2 to TRBJ1-5; D possibly corresponds to TRBD1 (5 bases). CDR3 length equals 14 residues. V was pared by 4 bases and J by 7 bases, with 14 bases between. The V gene's germline CDR1 is SGHAT and CDR2 FQNNGV. The CDR3 nucleotides are TGTGCCAGCAGCTCGGGACTCCCGGCACAGCCCCAGCATTTT. Protein: CASSSGLPAQPQHF.

The chain is built from TRBV5-4 and TRBJ1-5; D not resolved. CDR3 length equals 13 residues. The V gene lost 0 bases and the J gene lost 3 bases, with 4 bases spanning the gap. Looked up from germline, CDR1 is SGHNT and CDR2 is YYREEE (reference sequence). The CDR3 DNA sequence: TGTGCCAGCAGCTTGGACACCAATCAGCCCCAGCATTTT. Amino acid sequence: CASSLDTNQPQHF.

The gene calls are TRBV5-1 and TRBJ2-7; D is possibly TRBD2 (6 bases). V lost 0 bases to trimming and J lost 6 bases, with 10 bases between them. The length of the CDR3 is 13 residues. The germline CDR1 and CDR2 sequences are SGHRS and YFSETQ. The CDR3 DNA reads TGCGCCAGCAGCTTGGAGTGGGGAGGCGAGCAGTACTTC. As protein: CASSLEWGGEQYF.

To note about this clone: In the same sample, other DNA sequences code for this CDR3. J is TRBJ1-1 and V is TRBV6-5; D remains ambiguous. V lost 0 bases and J 1 base, leaving 3 bases between the germline ends. The CDR3 extends over 13 amino acids. Germline-derived CDR1 and CDR2 are MNHEY and SVGAGI. This CDR3 is CASSYSQNTEAFF. The DNA for the CDR3 is TGTGCCAGCAGTTACTCCCAGAACACTGAAGCTTTCTTT.

The gene calls are TRBV7-9 and TRBJ2-1, with D maybe TRBD2 (5 bases). Germline CDR1 and CDR2: SEHNR and FQNEAQ (reference sequence). This CDR3 has 14 residues. The V end lost 5 bases, the J end lost 8 bases, and 16 bases lay between the germline ends. CDR3 sequence (DNA): TGTGCCAGCAGCCCCGGGTCATTGAGGGATGAGCAGTTCTTC. Translated: CASSPGSLRDEQFF.

This rearrangement joins TRBV15 to TRBJ2-7; TRBD1 matches 9 bases. The ends lost 4 bases at V and 1 base at J; junction bases unmatched: 17. The CDR3 spans 19 residues. Germline V gene lookup returns CDR1 LNHNV and CDR2 YYDKDF (reference sequence). CDR3 DNA: TGTGCCACCAGCATCAATACCTCCCCCCGGGGACAGGGTTCCTACGAGCAGTACTTC. As protein: CATSINTSPRGQGSYEQYF.

The J gene is TRBJ1-6, the V gene TRBV7-8; 10 nucleotides line up with TRBD1. With 5 bases clipped from V and 1 base from J, the junction kept 2 bases outside the gene matches. The length of the CDR3 is 16 residues. The germline CDR1 and CDR2 sequences are SGHVS and FQNEAQ. As DNA, the CDR3 is TGTGCCAGCAGCGACAGGGGGCGTTCCTATAATTCACCCCTCCACTTT. Protein product: CASSDRGRSYNSPLHF. Complete variable domain (other parts from reference TRBV7-8 and TRBJ1-6): GAGVSQSPRYKVAKRGQDVALRCDPISGHVSLFWYQQALGQGPEFLTYFQNEAQLDKSGLPSDRFFAERPEGSVSTLKIQRTQQEDSAVYLCASSDRGRSYNSPLHFGNGTRLTVT.

V is TRBV18 and J is TRBJ2-3; D call uncertain. Germline V gene data show CDR1 as KGHSH and CDR2 as LQKENI. Trimming took 0 bases from V and 2 from J, leaving 6 bases between them. CDR3 length: 14 amino acids. The CDR3 loop reads CASSPPWPTDTQYF. The CDR3 bases are TGTGCCAGCTCACCACCGTGGCCCACAGATACGCAGTATTTT.

The chain couples TRBV6-5 to TRBJ1-1, with TRBD1 as a possible D gene (6 bases). CDR1 and CDR2 (germline): MNHEY, SVGAGI. This CDR3 region has 11 residues. The CDR3 sequence is CAAQGPTEAFF. The CDR3 DNA reads as TGTGCGGCTCAGGGGCCCACTGAAGCTTTCTTT.

The rearrangement joins TRBV19 to TRBJ1-2; 9 bases match TRBD1. The ends lost 2 bases at V and 5 bases at J; junction bases unmatched: 6. The CDR3 spans 15 residues. Germline V gene sequence: CDR1 LNHDA, CDR2 SQIVND (reference sequence). The CDR3 DNA follows: TGTGCCAGTAGTATAACAGGGGGCTTAAAATATGGCTACACCTTC. Protein: CASSITGGLKYGYTF.

J is TRBJ1-3 and V is TRBV5-4, with 8 bases identical to TRBD1. The CDR3 is 14 amino acids. V shed 0 bases, J shed 8 bases, and the junction held 4 bases outside the gene matches. The germline gives CDR1 SGHNT, CDR2 YYREEE (reference sequence). The CDR3 DNA reads TGTGCCAGCAGCTTGGGACAGGGGCGAGACACCATATATTTT. Its protein is CASSLGQGRDTIYF.

This CDR3 is CASSLGTVGADTQYF. The CDR3 DNA reads as TGTGCCAGCAGCTTAGGGACCGTCGGGGCAGATACGCAGTATTTT. The gene calls are TRBV11-3 and TRBJ2-3; TRBD2 might be the D (5 bases). CDR3 length: 15 amino acids. Trimming took off 1 base at V and 4 bases at J, with 12 bases between the two ends. Germline CDR1 reads SGHNT; CDR2 reads YENEEA.

This clone was seen a few times. V is TRBV29-1 and J is TRBJ1-2; D may be TRBD1 (5 bases). The CDR3 sequence is 12 residues long. The germline V gene has CDR1 SQVTM and CDR2 ANQGSEA. Trimming left V 6 bases short and J 8 bases short, with 16 bases between. CDR3 sequence (DNA): TGCAGCGTGGCCACCAGGGTTATGGGCTACACCTTC. Protein sequence: CSVATRVMGYTF.

This clone was seen a single time. The chain recombines TRBV19 with TRBJ1-1, with unresolved D. The germline V and J ends were trimmed by 4 bases and 7 bases, with 16 bases remaining between them. CDR1 LNHDA and CDR2 SQIVND come from the germline V gene (reference sequence). This CDR3 has 14 residues. CDR3 nucleotides: TGTGCCAGTAGTAGTGACAAAAGCGGGGTTGAAGCTTTCTTT. It specifies CASSSDKSGVEAFF.

The rearrangement joins TRBV19 to TRBJ1-3; D uncertain. The V gene lost 5 bases and the J gene lost 0 bases, with 11 bases spanning the gap. Germline CDR1 reads LNHDA; CDR2 reads SQIVND (reference sequence). This CDR3 is built from 15 residues. CDR3 bases: TGTGCCAGTAGTCTCCAGGACTCCTCTGGAAACACCATATATTTT. This codes for CASSLQDSSGNTIYF.

The V gene is TRBV2, the J gene TRBJ1-4; no clear D gene. In germline, CDR1 is SNHLY, CDR2 FYNNEI. Deletions cut 6 bases from V and 3 bases from J, with 5 bases between. This CDR3 is built from 12 residues. The CDR3 loop reads CASRKPNEKLFF. Written as DNA, the CDR3 is TGTGCCAGCAGGAAGCCTAATGAAAAACTGTTTTTT.

This clone was observed a few times. This chain joins TRBV18 and TRBJ1-5; 7 bases align to TRBD1. V was pared by 0 bases and J by 9 bases, with 11 bases of the junction left unmatched. This CDR3 spans 16 amino acids. In germline, CDR1 is KGHSH, CDR2 LQKENI. The CDR3 sequence: CASSPPERQGGGPQHF. CDR3 sequence (DNA): TGTGCCAGCTCACCACCGGAGAGGCAGGGGGGAGGGCCCCAGCATTTT.

This chain joins TRBV6-4 and TRBJ2-3; 10 bases line up with TRBD1. After removal of 3 bases from V and 5 bases from J, the junction contained 2 bases not matched to a gene. The CDR3 spans 14 residues. Germline assignment: CDR1 MRHNA and CDR2 SNTAGT. CDR3 DNA sequence: TGTGCCAGCAGTGATTGGGACAGGGGAGATACGCAGTATTTT. It is translated as CASSDWDRGDTQYF.

The V call is TRBV20-1, the J call TRBJ2-1, with D hard to call. Trimming removed 4 bases from V and 9 bases from J, with 10 bases in between. The CDR3 length is 11 residues. The germline V gene encodes CDR1 DFQATT and CDR2 SNEGSKA (reference sequence). In nucleotides, the CDR3 is TGCAGTGCTATCTATAGTACTGAGCAGTTCTTC. Translating gives CSAIYSTEQFF.

V and J are TRBV6-5 and TRBJ1-4; D gene unclear. The V end lost 8 bases, the J end lost 8 bases, and 12 bases lay between the germline ends. The germline CDR1 and CDR2 sequences are MNHEY and SVGAGI. This CDR3 has 12 residues. The chain's CDR3 is CASRRGQEKLFF. CDR3 bases: TGTGCCAGCCGACGAGGGCAGGAAAAACTGTTTTTT.

This sequence joins TRBV4-3 and TRBJ2-7; possibly TRBD1 for D (6 bases). This CDR3 has 15 residues. Looked up from germline, CDR1 is LGHNA and CDR2 is YSLEER. V gave up 1 base and J gave up 2 bases, with 12 bases separating them. Written as DNA, the CDR3 is TGCGCCAGCAGCCAAGGGGCCAGGGGCGCCTACGAGCAGTACTTC. This sequence encodes CASSQGARGAYEQYF.